This entry features one T cell receptor (beta chain) sequence. The sample comes from a study of T cells in Graves' hyperthyroidism and ophthalmopathy. This CDR3 comprises 14 residues. Trimming left V 7 bases short and J 7 bases short, with 19 bases between. Amplified TCR beta CDR3 regions came from RNA transcripts. TCR CDR3 regions were first amplified by RT-PCR with HTBI primers. A single record per CDR3 protein comes from TCRdb applying MiXCR to the multiplex PCR reads. The top ten clones hold about 4% of a sample with approximately 380,000 distinct CDR3 sequences, roughly 19% of them seen once. The source is a woman younger than 35 with Graves' hyperthyroidism. The sample was blood. The chain couples TRBV12-3 or TRBV12-4 to TRBJ1-1; tentatively, D is TRBD1 (6 bases). CDR3: CASTPTGLALEAFF. CDR3 coding DNA: TGTGCCAGCACCCCAACAGGGTTGGCCCTTGAAGCTTTCTTT.